This T cell receptor (beta chain) was documented in a study of CD8 T cells in ankylosing spondylitis. General observations from the study: Roughly eight highly homologous variants made up a TCR beta motif that seemed to typify ankylosing spondylitis blood. Clones linked with disease were CD8+ and fairly uncommon in the peripheral blood.

Losses at the gene ends were 3 bases for V and 12 bases for J; bases not matched to a gene: 6. CDR1 is DFQATT and CDR2 is SNEGSKA in the germline V gene (reference sequence). The CDR3 runs to 12 residues. This clonotype was seen only a few times. What it recognizes is unknown. Generation of TCR beta libraries employed quantitative 5'-RACE incorporating molecular barcodes. One entry per CDR3 protein, called by TCRdb with MiXCR from the 5' RACE reads. The sample lists about 390,000 distinct CDR3 sequences; 20% to 25% were seen once. The sequenced sample was blood, either unsorted or a sorted T cell fraction (not recorded which). V gene TRBV20-1 combines with J gene TRBJ2-1, with 9 bases fitting TRBD2. The sequence came from a male donor with ankylosing spondylitis. For the CDR3, the DNA is TGCAGTGCTAGGACTAGCGGTGGAGGGCAGTTCTTC. Amino acids: CSARTSGGGQFF.